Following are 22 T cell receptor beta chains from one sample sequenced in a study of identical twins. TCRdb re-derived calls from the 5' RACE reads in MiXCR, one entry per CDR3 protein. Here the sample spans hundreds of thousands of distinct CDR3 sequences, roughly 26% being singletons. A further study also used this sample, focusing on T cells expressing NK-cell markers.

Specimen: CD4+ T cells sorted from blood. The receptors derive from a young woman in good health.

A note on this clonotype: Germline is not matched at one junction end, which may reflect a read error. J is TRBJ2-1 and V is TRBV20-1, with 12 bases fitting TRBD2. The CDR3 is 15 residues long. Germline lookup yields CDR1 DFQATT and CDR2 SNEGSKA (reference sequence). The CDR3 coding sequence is TGCTGTGCTAGAGTCCCTAGCGGGAGGGCCGGGGAGCAGTTCTTC. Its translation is CCARVPSGRAGEQFF.

The CDR3 region has the DNA TGTGCCAGCAGCCCAACTAGAATCACAGATACGCAGTATTTT. It encodes CASSPTRITDTQYF. The chain couples TRBV6-1 to TRBJ2-3; the D gene is possibly TRBD2 (5 bases). The CDR3 spans 14 residues. Germline V gene sequence: CDR1 MNHNS, CDR2 SASEGT. The V and J ends lost 6 bases and 2 bases respectively, with 12 bases between them.

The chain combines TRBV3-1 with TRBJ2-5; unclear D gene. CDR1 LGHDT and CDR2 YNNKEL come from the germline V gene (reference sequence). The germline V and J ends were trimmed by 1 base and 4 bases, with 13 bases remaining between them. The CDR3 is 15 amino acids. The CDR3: CASSQVLRLPETQYF. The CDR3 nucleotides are TGTGCCAGCAGCCAAGTCCTGCGCCTCCCAGAGACCCAGTACTTC.

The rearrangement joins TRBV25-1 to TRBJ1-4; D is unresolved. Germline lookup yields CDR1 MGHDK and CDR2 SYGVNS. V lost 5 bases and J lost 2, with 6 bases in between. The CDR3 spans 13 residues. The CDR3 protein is CASSHPTNEKLFF. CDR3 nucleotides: TGTGCCAGCAGTCATCCCACTAATGAAAAACTGTTTTTT.

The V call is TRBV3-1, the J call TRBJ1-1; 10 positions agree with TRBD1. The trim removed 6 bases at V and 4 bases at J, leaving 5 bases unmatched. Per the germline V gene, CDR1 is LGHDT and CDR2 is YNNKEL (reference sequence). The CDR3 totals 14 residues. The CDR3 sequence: CASRSGQGLTEAFF. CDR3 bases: TGTGCCAGCAGATCGGGACAGGGGCTCACTGAAGCTTTCTTT.

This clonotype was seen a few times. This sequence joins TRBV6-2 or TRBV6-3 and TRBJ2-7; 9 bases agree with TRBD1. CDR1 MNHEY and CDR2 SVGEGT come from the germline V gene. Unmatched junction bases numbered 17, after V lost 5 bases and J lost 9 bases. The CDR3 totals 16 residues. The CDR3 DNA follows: TGTGCCAGCAGTCTCCCCCAAGGGGACAGGGTTACGAGGCAGTACTTC. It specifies CASSLPQGDRVTRQYF.

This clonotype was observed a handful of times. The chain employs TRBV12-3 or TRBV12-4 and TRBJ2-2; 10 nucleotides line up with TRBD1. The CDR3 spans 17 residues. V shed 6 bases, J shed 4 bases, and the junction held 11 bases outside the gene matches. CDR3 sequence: CASSPRQGAVITGELFF. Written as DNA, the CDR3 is TGTGCCAGCAGCCCAAGACAGGGGGCAGTTATCACCGGGGAGCTGTTTTTT.

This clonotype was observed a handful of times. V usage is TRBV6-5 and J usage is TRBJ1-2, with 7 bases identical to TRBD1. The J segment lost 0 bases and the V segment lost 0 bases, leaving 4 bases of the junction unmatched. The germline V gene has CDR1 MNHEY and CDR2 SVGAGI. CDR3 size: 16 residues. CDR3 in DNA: TGTGCCAGCAGTTACTCTATTACAGGGGCTAACTATGGCTACACCTTC. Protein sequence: CASSYSITGANYGYTF.

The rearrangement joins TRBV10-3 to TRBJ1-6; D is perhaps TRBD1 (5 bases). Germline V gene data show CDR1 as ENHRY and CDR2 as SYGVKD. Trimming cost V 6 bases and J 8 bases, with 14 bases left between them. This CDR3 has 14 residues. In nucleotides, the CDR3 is TGTGCCATCAGCGAAAGACAGAGGGATTCACCCCTCCACTTT. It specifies CAISERQRDSPLHF.

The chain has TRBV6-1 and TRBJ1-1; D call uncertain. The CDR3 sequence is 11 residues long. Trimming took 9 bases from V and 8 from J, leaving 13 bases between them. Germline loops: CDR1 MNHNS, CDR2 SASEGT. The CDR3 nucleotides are TGTGCCAGTGGTGGTCCCTTGGAAGCTTTCTTT. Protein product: CASGGPLEAFF.

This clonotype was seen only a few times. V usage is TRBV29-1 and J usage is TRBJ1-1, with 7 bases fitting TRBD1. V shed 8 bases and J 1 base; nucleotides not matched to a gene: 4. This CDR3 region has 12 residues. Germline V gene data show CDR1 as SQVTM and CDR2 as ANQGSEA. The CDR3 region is CSYNRGNTEAFF. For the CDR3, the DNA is TGCAGCTATAACAGGGGGAACACTGAAGCTTTCTTT.

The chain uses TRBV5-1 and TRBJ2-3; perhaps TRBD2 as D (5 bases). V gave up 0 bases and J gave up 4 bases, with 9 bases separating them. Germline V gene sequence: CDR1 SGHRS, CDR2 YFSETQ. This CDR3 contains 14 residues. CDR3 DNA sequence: TGCGCCAGCAGCTTGGGACTAATCGCAGATACGCAGTATTTT. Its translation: CASSLGLIADTQYF.

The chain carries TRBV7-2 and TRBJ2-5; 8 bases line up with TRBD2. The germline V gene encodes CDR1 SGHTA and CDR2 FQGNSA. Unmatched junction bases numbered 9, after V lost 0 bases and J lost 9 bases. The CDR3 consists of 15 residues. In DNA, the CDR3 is TGTGCCAGCAGCTTAGCGTCGGGCGGGAGGTTCGCCCAGTACTTC. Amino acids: CASSLASGGRFAQYF.

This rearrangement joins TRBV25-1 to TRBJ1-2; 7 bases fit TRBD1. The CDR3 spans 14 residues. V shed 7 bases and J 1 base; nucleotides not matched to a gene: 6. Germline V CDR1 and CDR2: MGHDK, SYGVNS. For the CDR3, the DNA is TGTGCCAGCACACGGGGGGACAGTAACTATGGCTACACCTTC. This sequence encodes CASTRGDSNYGYTF.

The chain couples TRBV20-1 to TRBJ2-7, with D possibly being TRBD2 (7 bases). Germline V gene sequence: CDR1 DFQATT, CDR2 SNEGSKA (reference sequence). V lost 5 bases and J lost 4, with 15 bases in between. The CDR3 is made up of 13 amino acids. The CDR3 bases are TGCAGTGCTCAGGCGGGGGCGAATTACGAGCAGTACTTC. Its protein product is CSAQAGANYEQYF.

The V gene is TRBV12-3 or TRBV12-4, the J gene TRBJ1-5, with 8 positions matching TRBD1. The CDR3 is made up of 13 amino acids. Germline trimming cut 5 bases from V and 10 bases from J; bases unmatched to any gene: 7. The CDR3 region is CASSIGQGQPQHF. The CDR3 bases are TGTGCCAGCAGTATAGGACAGGGCCAACCCCAGCATTTT.

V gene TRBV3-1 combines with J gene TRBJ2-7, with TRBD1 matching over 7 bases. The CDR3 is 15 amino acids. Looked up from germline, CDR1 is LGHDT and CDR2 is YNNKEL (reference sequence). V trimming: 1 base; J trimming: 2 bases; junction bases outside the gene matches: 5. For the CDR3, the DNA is TGTGCCAGCAGCCAAGCACAGGGGTACGCCTACGAGCAGTACTTC. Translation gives CASSQAQGYAYEQYF.

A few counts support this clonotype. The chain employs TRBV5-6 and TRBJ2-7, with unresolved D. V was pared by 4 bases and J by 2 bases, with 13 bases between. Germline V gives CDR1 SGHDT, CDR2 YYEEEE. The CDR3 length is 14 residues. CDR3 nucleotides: TGTGCCAGCAGCCGCCGGACGACAACCTACGAGCAGTACTTC. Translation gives CASSRRTTTYEQYF.

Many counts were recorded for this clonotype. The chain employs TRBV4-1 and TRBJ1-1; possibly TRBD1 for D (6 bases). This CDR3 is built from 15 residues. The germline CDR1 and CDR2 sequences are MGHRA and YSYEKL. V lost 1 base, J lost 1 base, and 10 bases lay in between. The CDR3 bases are TGCGCCAGCAGCCAAGGGGGGGCAGGGAACACTGAAGCTTTCTTT. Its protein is CASSQGGAGNTEAFF.

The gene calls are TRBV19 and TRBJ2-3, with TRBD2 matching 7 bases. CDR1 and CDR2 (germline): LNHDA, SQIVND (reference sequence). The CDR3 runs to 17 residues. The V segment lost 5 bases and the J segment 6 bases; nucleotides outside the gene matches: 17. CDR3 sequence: CASSPLRGGSSMDTQYF. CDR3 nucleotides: TGTGCCAGTAGTCCCCTTCGTGGCGGGAGTTCTATGGATACGCAGTATTTT.

The CDR3 protein is CSATRTSGSPDTQYF. The DNA for the CDR3 is TGCAGTGCTACGCGGACTAGCGGGAGCCCAGATACGCAGTATTTT. The V and J genes are TRBV20-1 and TRBJ2-3; 13 bases line up with TRBD2. This CDR3 region has 15 residues. Germline V CDR1 and CDR2: DFQATT, SNEGSKA (reference sequence). Germline trimming cut 4 bases from V and 4 bases from J; bases unmatched to any gene: 5.

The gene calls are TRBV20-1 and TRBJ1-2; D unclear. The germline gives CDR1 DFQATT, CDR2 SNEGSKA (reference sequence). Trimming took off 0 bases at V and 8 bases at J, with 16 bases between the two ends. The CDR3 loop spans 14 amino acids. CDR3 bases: TGCAGTGCTAGAGATGGCGCGGGGATCAGCGGCTACACCTTC. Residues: CSARDGAGISGYTF.